This passage covers 3 T cell receptor beta chains from one sample sequenced in a study of shared clonotypes between healthy human individuals. TCRdb's copy holds only in-frame clones and misses some; the assay was immunoSEQ multiplex PCR. The sample holds about 2.4 million clones, approximately 92% seen once. The sample was naive CD4+ T cells sorted from blood. Subset: CD45RA+ positively selected. These receptors all come from a man between 18 and 35 years old in good health.

The CDR3 here is CASSLMLRGAGGNTIYF. The CDR3 DNA reads TGTGCCAGCAGCTTAATGCTAAGGGGGGCCGGTGGAAACACCATATATTTT. The chain carries TRBV7-9 and TRBJ1-3, with a tentative D call TRBD1 (6 bases). Germline lookup yields CDR1 SEHNR and CDR2 FQNEAQ (reference sequence). The CDR3 extends over 17 amino acids. Deletions cut 2 bases from V and 3 bases from J, with 17 bases between. The full variable domain, rest sourced from reference TRBV7-9 and TRBJ1-3, is DTGVSQNPRHKITKRGQNVTFRCDPISEHNRLYWYRQTLGQGPEFLTYFQNEAQLEKSRLLSDRFSAERPKGSFSTLEIQRTEQGDSAMYLCASSLMLRGAGGNTIYFGEGSWLTVV.

The chain recombines TRBV7-9 with TRBJ2-7; 11 bases align to TRBD2. In germline, CDR1 is SEHNR, CDR2 FQNEAQ (reference sequence). The CDR3 covers 14 residues. V dropped 5 bases and J dropped 2; count of bases not matched to a gene: 2. Written as DNA, the CDR3 is TGTGCCAGCAGCCGACTAGCGGGAACCTACGAGCAGTACTTC. Translation gives CASSRLAGTYEQYF.

V gene TRBV5-1 combines with J gene TRBJ2-5; 9 bases align to TRBD1. Germline V gene sequence: CDR1 SGHRS, CDR2 YFSETQ. The CDR3 runs 17 residues. The ends lost 2 bases at V and 0 bases at J; junction bases unmatched: 8. The CDR3 is CASSFPRDRVYQETQYF. The CDR3 DNA reads as TGCGCCAGCAGCTTTCCCCGGGACAGGGTTTACCAAGAGACCCAGTACTTC.